Below are 29 T cell receptor beta chains sequenced from a single sample in a study of blood T cell repertoires in COVID-19. The repertoire was sequenced with immunoSEQ multiplex PCR; TCRdb's copy has only in-frame clones and lacks some. The data show some 210,000 clones, about 88% seen once. The sample comprised peripheral blood. The receptor source for this set is a woman between 40 and 55 years old who had recovered from COVID-19.

J is TRBJ2-1 and V is TRBV5-1; 11 bases align to TRBD2. CDR1 SGHRS and CDR2 YFSETQ come from the germline V gene. The CDR3 consists of 16 residues. V was pared by 4 bases and J by 6 bases, with 9 bases of the junction left unmatched. CDR3: CASSTLAGGRSNEQFF. The CDR3, as DNA: TGCGCCAGCAGCACCTTAGCGGGAGGGCGTTCCAATGAGCAGTTCTTC.

CDR3 residues: CASEVLGSSYNSPLHF. The CDR3 DNA follows: TGTGCCAGCGAGGTCCTGGGTAGCTCCTATAATTCACCCCTCCACTTT. This chain connects TRBV7-9 to TRBJ1-6; D gene unclear. Germline CDR1 SEHNR, CDR2 FQNEAQ (reference sequence). V lost 8 bases and J 0 bases, leaving 14 bases between the germline ends. CDR3 size: 16 residues.

The J gene is TRBJ1-1, the V gene TRBV5-1; 9 positions agree with TRBD1. This CDR3 has 16 residues. Unmatched junction bases numbered 12, after V lost 4 bases and J lost 5 bases. Germline loops: CDR1 SGHRS, CDR2 YFSETQ. The CDR3 DNA reads as TGCGCCAGCAGCGTGACGGGACAGGGTCTAAGAACTGAAGCTTTCTTT. Amino acid sequence: CASSVTGQGLRTEAFF.

The chain couples TRBV5-1 to TRBJ1-1, with TRBD1 matching 7 bases. Unmatched junction bases numbered 6, after V lost 3 bases and J lost 1 base. The CDR3 contains 15 residues. CDR1 SGHRS and CDR2 YFSETQ come from the germline V gene. This chain's CDR3 is CASSSNRGWNTEAFF. The CDR3 nucleotides read TGCGCCAGCAGCTCGAACAGGGGCTGGAACACTGAAGCTTTCTTT.

A single count supports this clone. This chain uses TRBV4-3 with TRBJ2-1; 10 bases line up with TRBD2. This CDR3 is built from 17 residues. Germline V gene lookup returns CDR1 LGHNA and CDR2 YSLEER. V was clipped by 4 bases and J by 8 bases; unmatched bases: 14. Here the CDR3 reads CASSRTAEREGNDEQFF. The CDR3 DNA follows: TGCGCCAGCAGCCGTACTGCTGAGCGGGAGGGCAACGATGAGCAGTTCTTC.

V and J are TRBV7-9 and TRBJ2-5; the D is unclear. Germline values: CDR1 SEHNR, CDR2 FQNEAQ (reference sequence). The CDR3 is made up of 14 amino acids. V was pared by 5 bases and J by 2 bases, with 12 bases between. The CDR3 region is CASSPPWQQETQYF. The CDR3 DNA reads as TGTGCCAGCAGCCCCCCTTGGCAGCAAGAGACCCAGTACTTC.

This chain links TRBV4-1 with TRBJ2-7, with D possibly matching TRBD1 (7 bases). Trimming took off 0 bases at V and 3 bases at J, with 18 bases between the two ends. The CDR3 consists of 17 residues. Germline CDR1 is MGHRA and CDR2 is YSYEKL. The CDR3 loop is CASSQDSGQADGYEQYF. The CDR3 nucleotides are TGCGCCAGCAGCCAAGATAGCGGACAGGCCGACGGCTACGAGCAGTACTTC.

This clone was counted a single time. This chain links TRBV28 with TRBJ2-3; 10 bases line up with TRBD1. The trim removed 8 bases at V and 5 bases at J, leaving 10 bases unmatched. Germline V gene sequence: CDR1 MDHEN, CDR2 SYDVKM. The CDR3 has 15 amino acids. The CDR3 DNA follows: TGTGCCAGCCGACCGCCGGGACAGGGGAAAGATACGCAGTATTTT. Its protein product is CASRPPGQGKDTQYF.

This clone was recorded only once. The J gene is TRBJ1-6, the V gene TRBV6-1; the match to TRBD1 covers 9 bases. The germline gives CDR1 MNHNS, CDR2 SASEGT. The CDR3 extends over 15 amino acids. With V trimmed by 0 bases and J by 10 bases, 4 bases remained unmatched. DNA for the CDR3: TGTGCCAGCAGTGAAGCGGACAGGGGAGGCTCACCCCTCCACTTT. Protein sequence: CASSEADRGGSPLHF.

The rearrangement joins TRBV12-5 to TRBJ1-2, with a tentative D call TRBD1 (6 bases). From germline, CDR1 is LGHNT and CDR2 FRNRAP. This CDR3 has 18 residues. Deletions cut 6 bases from V and 4 bases from J, with 27 bases between. For the CDR3, the DNA is TGTGCTAGTGGCCCGCGTGGGGGGGGCAGGGGTGTTGGCTATGGCTACACCTTC. Amino acids: CASGPRGGGRGVGYGYTF.

This clone was observed a few times. The chain has TRBV3-1 (or the pseudogene TRBV3-2) and TRBJ1-2, with TRBD1 matching over 7 bases. After removal of 1 base from V and 8 bases from J, the junction contained 4 bases not matched to a gene. The CDR3 sequence is 13 residues long. Germline lookup yields CDR1 LGHDT and CDR2 YNNKEL (reference sequence). The DNA for the CDR3 is TGTGCCAGCAGCCAAGGGACAGGTTTCGGCTACACCTTC. It codes for CASSQGTGFGYTF.

The genes are TRBV9 and TRBJ1-4; 11 bases fit TRBD1. Trimming cost V 0 bases and J 7 bases; bases outside gene matches: 2. CDR1 and CDR2 (germline): SGDLS, YYNGEE. The CDR3 runs to 15 residues. In DNA form, the CDR3 reads TGTGCCAGCAGCGTAGGGACAGGGGGCGGTGAAAAACTGTTTTTT. Protein: CASSVGTGGGEKLFF.

The chain recombines TRBV28 with TRBJ1-3; D unclear. Trimming shortened V by 8 bases and J by 0 bases, and 14 bases separated the two germline ends. There are 15 residues in the CDR3. From germline, CDR1 is MDHEN and CDR2 SYDVKM. CDR3: CASVSDFFSGNTIYF. The CDR3 bases are TGTGCCAGCGTCTCAGATTTTTTCTCTGGAAACACCATATATTTT.

The chain is built from TRBV5-1 and TRBJ1-4; D may be TRBD1 (5 bases). The ends were cut back, 0 bases at V and 5 bases at J, with 11 bases in the middle. This CDR3 contains 15 residues. Germline values: CDR1 SGHRS, CDR2 YFSETQ. In DNA form, the CDR3 reads TGCGCCAGCAGCTTGGAAGCGGGACTGAATGAAAAACTGTTTTTT. Its translation is CASSLEAGLNEKLFF.

The chain has TRBV7-2 and TRBJ2-5, with D maybe TRBD2 (5 bases). CDR1 and CDR2 (germline): SGHTA, FQGNSA. This CDR3 is built from 15 residues. Trimming left V 2 bases short and J 4 bases short, with 14 bases between. The CDR3 loop is CASSLNGHGLETQYF. The CDR3, as DNA: TGTGCCAGCAGCTTAAACGGTCACGGACTAGAGACCCAGTACTTC. The full variable domain, with the rest looked up from reference TRBV7-2 and TRBJ2-5, is GAGVSQSPSNKVTEKGKDVELRCDPISGHTALYWYRQSLGQGLEFLIYFQGNSAPDKSGLPSDRFSAERTGGSVSTLTIQRTQQEDSAVYLCASSLNGHGLETQYFGPGTRLLVL.

CDR3 protein: CASSLGEGRETQYF. CDR3 sequence (DNA): TGCGCCAGCAGTCTGGGGGAGGGCCGAGAGACCCAGTACTTC. J is TRBJ2-5 and V is TRBV4-1; 7 bases line up with TRBD2. Germline CDR1 MGHRA, CDR2 YSYEKL. There are 14 residues in the CDR3. J was trimmed by 4 bases and V by 6 bases; bases with no gene match: 8.

V and J are TRBV27 and TRBJ2-7, with D possibly matching TRBD1 (7 bases). Germline V gene lookup returns CDR1 MNHEY and CDR2 SMNVEV (reference sequence). Trimming shortened V by 6 bases and J by 6 bases, and 12 bases separated the two germline ends. CDR3 length: 12 amino acids. CDR3 sequence reads: CASSQGGGEQYF. In DNA, the CDR3 is TGTGCCAGCAGCCAGGGGGGCGGCGAGCAGTACTTC.

V gene TRBV7-9 combines with J gene TRBJ1-1; D is undetermined. Trimming left V 5 bases short and J 0 bases short, with 13 bases between. The length of the CDR3 is 15 residues. Germline V gene sequence: CDR1 SEHNR, CDR2 FQNEAQ (reference sequence). The DNA of the CDR3 is TGTGCCAGCAGCCCAGTCGGGAACATGAACACTGAAGCTTTCTTT. Protein sequence: CASSPVGNMNTEAFF. Together with reference TRBV7-9 and TRBJ1-1, the CDR3 gives the full variable domain: DTGVSQNPRHKITKRGQNVTFRCDPISEHNRLYWYRQTLGQGPEFLTYFQNEAQLEKSRLLSDRFSAERPKGSFSTLEIQRTEQGDSAMYLCASSPVGNMNTEAFFGQGTRLTVV.

The gene calls are TRBV5-1 and TRBJ1-1, with D tentatively TRBD1 (5 bases). V was shortened by 0 bases and J by 5 bases, with 14 bases between the two germline ends. This CDR3 comprises 15 residues. The germline gives CDR1 SGHRS, CDR2 YFSETQ. CDR3: CASSLAGGRSTEAFF. CDR3 in DNA: TGCGCCAGCAGCTTGGCCGGGGGAAGGAGTACTGAAGCTTTCTTT.

The V call is TRBV30, the J call TRBJ2-1; unclear D gene. The V gene's germline CDR1 is GTSNPN and CDR2 SVGIG (reference sequence). V gave up 0 bases and J gave up 16 bases, with 16 bases separating them. The CDR3 sequence is 12 residues long. DNA for the CDR3: TGTGCCTGGAGTGTCCCCACAGTTGGTTGTTTCTTC. This codes for CAWSVPTVGCFF.

The CDR3 bases are TGTGCCAGCAGCCAAGATCCTAGCGAGGCAGATACGCAGTATTTT. This translates into CASSQDPSEADTQYF. The rearrangement uses TRBV3-1 (or the pseudogene TRBV3-2) and TRBJ2-3; D perhaps matches TRBD2 (6 bases). The germline V gene has CDR1 LGHDT and CDR2 YNNKEL (reference sequence). V lost 0 bases and J lost 4, with 11 bases in between. The CDR3 has 15 residues.

The chain links TRBV9 to TRBJ2-1, with D possibly matching TRBD2 (5 bases). V dropped 0 bases and J dropped 0 bases, with 10 bases sitting between them. CDR3 size: 16 residues. The germline V gene encodes CDR1 SGDLS and CDR2 YYNGEE. The CDR3 loop reads CASSVASRGSYNEQFF. The CDR3 DNA reads TGTGCCAGCAGCGTAGCGTCTCGGGGCTCCTACAATGAGCAGTTCTTC.

J is TRBJ2-1 and V is TRBV2; the match to TRBD1 covers 7 bases. The germline CDR1 and CDR2 sequences are SNHLY and FYNNEI. V gave up 8 bases and J gave up 7 bases; unmatched junction bases: 11. CDR3 length: 14 amino acids. CDR3 in amino acids: CASVEQGSLNEQFF. The CDR3 region has the DNA TGTGCCAGCGTGGAACAGGGGTCCCTAAATGAGCAGTTCTTC.

V and J are TRBV5-6 and TRBJ2-7, with 11 bases lining up with TRBD1. The CDR3 is made up of 15 amino acids. Trimming cost V 3 bases and J 2 bases; bases outside gene matches: 4. Looked up from germline, CDR1 is SGHDT and CDR2 is YYEEEE. The CDR3 DNA reads TGTGCCAGCAGCTCCCAGGACAGGGGGCCCTACGAGCAGTACTTC. Protein: CASSSQDRGPYEQYF.

This chain uses TRBV6-5 with TRBJ1-2; TRBD1 matches 9 bases. Trimming took 4 bases from V and 6 from J; bases not matched to a gene: 6. This CDR3 is built from 14 residues. The germline CDR1 and CDR2 sequences are MNHEY and SVGAGI. CDR3 residues: CASSSTGGTDGYTF. The CDR3 nucleotides are TGTGCCAGCAGTTCGACAGGGGGGACGGATGGCTACACCTTC.

The rearrangement uses TRBV6-5 and TRBJ1-1; weak D call: TRBD1 (6 bases). Trimming cost V 4 bases and J 6 bases, with 9 bases left between them. Per germline, CDR1 MNHEY and CDR2 SVGAGI. This CDR3 comprises 12 residues. Written as DNA, the CDR3 is TGTGCCAGCAGTTTTGAGGGGGCTGAAGCTTTCTTT. Encoded protein: CASSFEGAEAFF.

In its sample, this clone was seen once. The chain uses TRBV9 and TRBJ2-5; the D gene is possibly TRBD2 (5 bases). Germline V lookup: CDR1 SGDLS, CDR2 YYNGEE. V shed 0 bases and J shed 3 bases, with 9 bases lying between them. CDR3 length: 14 residues. The CDR3 region has the DNA TGTGCCAGCAGCGTAGAAGCGGTTGAAGAGACCCAGTACTTC. Protein product: CASSVEAVEETQYF.

The chain uses TRBV27 and TRBJ2-7; 8 nucleotides agree with TRBD1. CDR3 length equals 16 residues. V shed 0 bases and J 3 bases; nucleotides not matched to a gene: 7. Germline V lookup: CDR1 MNHEY, CDR2 SMNVEV (reference sequence). CDR3: CASSLSWGGQGYEQYF. The CDR3 DNA sequence: TGTGCCAGCAGTTTATCTTGGGGTGGACAGGGCTACGAGCAGTACTTC.

The rearrangement links TRBV6-6 to TRBJ1-2; D is uncertain. V shed 6 bases and J shed 3 bases, with 5 bases lying between them. Germline V gene data show CDR1 as MNHNY and CDR2 as SVGAGI (reference sequence). The CDR3 extends over 11 amino acids. The CDR3: CASRGDYGYTF. The CDR3, as DNA: TGTGCCAGCAGGGGAGACTATGGCTACACCTTC.